The 8 T cell receptor beta chains listed next were all sequenced from one sample in a study of cytomegalovirus exposure and HLA in healthy donors. 13 Jbeta primers and 60 Vbeta primers were used for the PCR. Sequenced by immunoSEQ multiplex PCR; TCRdb stores in-frame clones only, minus some. The sample consists of fewer than 90,000 clones, over 75% of them appearing once. The source material was PBMCs. These receptors were taken from a human donor in good health.

V and J are TRBV7-8 and TRBJ1-1; 7 bases match TRBD1. This CDR3 contains 16 residues. Germline loops: CDR1 SGHVS, CDR2 FQNEAQ. V was pared by 7 bases and J by 2 bases, with 13 bases of the junction left unmatched. DNA of the CDR3: TGTGCCAGCACCCCCCACCGAGGGGGCATAAACACTGAAGCTTTCTTT. It translates to CASTPHRGGINTEAFF. The variable domain in full, completed from reference TRBV7-8 and TRBJ1-1, reads GAGVSQSPRYKVAKRGQDVALRCDPISGHVSLFWYQQALGQGPEFLTYFQNEAQLDKSGLPSDRFFAERPEGSVSTLKIQRTQQEDSAVYLCASTPHRGGINTEAFFGQGTRLTVV.

This clone was seen once. The chain uses TRBV27 and TRBJ2-7; D gene unclear. The CDR3 extends over 13 amino acids. Germline V gene lookup returns CDR1 MNHEY and CDR2 SMNVEV (reference sequence). Trimming cost V 6 bases and J 2 bases, with 11 bases left between them. The chain's CDR3 is CASRANGAYEQYF. The CDR3 DNA reads as TGTGCCAGCAGGGCCAACGGAGCCTACGAGCAGTACTTC.

The V and J genes are TRBV6-5 and TRBJ2-7; 8 bases line up with TRBD1. The CDR3 is 14 residues long. CDR1 is MNHEY and CDR2 is SVGAGI in the germline V gene. V was pared by 3 bases and J by 7 bases, with 8 bases of the junction left unmatched. The CDR3 region has the DNA TGTGCCAGCAGTTATCCGGACAGGGATGGAGAGCAGTACTTC. This sequence encodes CASSYPDRDGEQYF.

The chain uses TRBV6-1 and TRBJ1-3, with D maybe TRBD1 (5 bases). The CDR3 covers 12 residues. Per germline, CDR1 MNHNS and CDR2 SASEGT. Between the trimmed V and J ends, which lost 6 bases and 4 bases, there was a span of 7 bases. CDR3: CASSRGGNTIYF. CDR3 DNA sequence: TGTGCCAGCAGCCGGGGGGGAAACACCATATATTTT.

The chain carries TRBV12-5 and TRBJ2-2, with a tentative D call TRBD1 (6 bases). Germline CDR1 is LGHNT and CDR2 is FRNRAP. CDR3 length: 16 amino acids. V was cut by 0 bases and J by 5 bases, with 13 bases left in between. The CDR3 reads CASGLVLGAGTGELFF. The CDR3 nucleotides are TGTGCTAGTGGTTTGGTATTGGGGGCCGGAACCGGGGAGCTGTTTTTT.

The V and J genes are TRBV7-3 and TRBJ2-3, with D possibly matching TRBD2 (6 bases). With 4 bases removed from V and 2 bases from J, the gap between germline ends came to 13 bases. In germline, CDR1 is SGHTA, CDR2 FQGTGA. CDR3 length equals 15 residues. In DNA, the CDR3 is TGTGCCAGCAGCTCAGGCGGGGCCTACACAGATACGCAGTATTTT. The encoded protein is CASSSGGAYTDTQYF.

A few counts support this clone. The chain recombines TRBV9 with TRBJ1-6; D gene ambiguous. CDR1 SGDLS and CDR2 YYNGEE come from the germline V gene. Trimming stripped 0 bases from V and 3 bases from J, with 4 bases between. The CDR3 runs 14 residues. The CDR3 bases are TGTGCCAGCAGCGTAGCAGACTATAATTCACCCCTCCACTTT. Amino acids: CASSVADYNSPLHF. The full variable domain, rest sourced from reference TRBV9 and TRBJ1-6, is DSGVTQTPKHLITATGQRVTLRCSPRSGDLSVYWYQQSLDQGLQFLIQYYNGEERAKGNILERFSAQQFPDLHSELNLSSLELGDSALYFCASSVADYNSPLHFGNGTRLTVT.

The rearrangement joins TRBV5-1 to TRBJ2-3; D might be TRBD1 (5 bases). This CDR3 has 16 residues. The V end lost 0 bases, the J end lost 1 base, and 12 bases lay between the germline ends. Germline lookup yields CDR1 SGHRS and CDR2 YFSETQ. CDR3 sequence (DNA): TGCGCCAGCAGCTTGGCCGTGGGGCAGGGCACAGATACGCAGTATTTT. Its translation is CASSLAVGQGTDTQYF. The full variable domain, rest sourced from reference TRBV5-1 and TRBJ2-3, is KAGVTQTPRYLIKTRGQQVTLSCSPISGHRSVSWYQQTPGQGLQFLFEYFSETQRNKGNFPGRFSGRQFSNSRSEMNVSTLELGDSALYLCASSLAVGQGTDTQYFGPGTRLTVL.